The next 27 T cell receptor beta chains were all read from a single sample in a study of beta chain features in type 1 diabetes. The entirety of the isolated RNA underwent reverse transcription, so expressed TCRB transcripts were sequenced. Clones were read by immunoSEQ multiplex PCR, and TCRdb kept only the in-frame ones, dropping some. The sample contains fewer than 550,000 clones, around 10% of which appear only once. The sample was naive CD4+ T cells from blood. These receptors originate from a woman between 18 and 29 years old in good health.

The V and J genes are TRBV30 and TRBJ2-1, with D perhaps being TRBD1 or TRBD2 (6 bases each). This CDR3 is 14 amino acids long. V lost 0 bases, J lost 6 bases, and 12 bases lay in between. The germline gives CDR1 GTSNPN, CDR2 SVGIG (reference sequence). The CDR3 spells CAWSVGGRLNEQFF. Here the CDR3 DNA reads TGTGCCTGGAGTGTAGGGGGGAGGCTCAATGAGCAGTTCTTC.

This clone was counted only a few times. Here the CDR3 reads CASSLGSNTDTQYF. CDR3 bases: TGTGCCAGCAGCCTTGGATCGAACACAGATACGCAGTATTTT. The chain has TRBV16 and TRBJ2-3; D unclear. V was clipped by 4 bases and J by 2 bases, with 10 bases between them. This CDR3 is built from 14 residues. Per germline, CDR1 KGHSY and CDR2 FQNENV.

The chain uses TRBV11-3 and TRBJ1-1; tentative D call: TRBD1 (5 bases). V was pared by 5 bases and J by 1 base, with 11 bases between. There are 14 residues in the CDR3. Germline assignment: CDR1 SGHNT and CDR2 YENEEA. CDR3 in amino acids: CASSLLRENTEAFF. As DNA, the CDR3 is TGTGCCAGCAGCCTCCTCAGGGAGAACACTGAAGCTTTCTTT.

This clone has more than one count but fewer than ten. The V call is TRBV7-2, the J call TRBJ1-1; D perhaps matches TRBD1 (5 bases). The CDR3 covers 14 residues. Germline V gives CDR1 SGHTA, CDR2 FQGNSA. V was clipped by 5 bases and J by 6 bases, with 16 bases between them. The CDR3 bases are TGTGCCAGCAGCACACCCGGAAGGGGCGCTGAAGCTTTCTTT. It translates to CASSTPGRGAEAFF.

Only a few counts were recorded for this clone. The CDR3 region is CASSLGGTSGSYEQYF. Here the CDR3 DNA reads TGTGCCAGCAGCTTAGGTGGGACTAGCGGGTCCTACGAGCAGTACTTC. The chain has TRBV7-2 and TRBJ2-7; 12 bases fit TRBD2. The CDR3 spans 16 residues. Germline V gene lookup returns CDR1 SGHTA and CDR2 FQGNSA. V lost 1 base, J lost 1 base, and 2 bases stayed unmatched.

A word on this clone: Other DNA sequences within the sample encode an identical CDR3. The chain uses TRBV5-1 and TRBJ2-3, with 12 bases matching TRBD2. Germline V gene data show CDR1 as SGHRS and CDR2 as YFSETQ. There are 16 residues in the CDR3. V lost 0 bases, J lost 2 bases, and 1 base stayed unmatched. The CDR3 coding sequence is TGCGCCAGCAGCTTGGGACTAGCGGGGGCCACAGATACGCAGTATTTT. Translating gives CASSLGLAGATDTQYF.

This chain uses TRBV21-1 with TRBJ1-6; the table's D call, TRBD1, has no DNA check behind it. TRBV21-1 is described as a pseudogene. CDR3 size: 16 residues. Here the CDR3 DNA reads TGTGCCAGCAGCACGTACAGGGGGTTCCAAAATTCACCCCTCCACTTT. This sequence encodes CASSTYRGFQNSPLHF.

The sample holds a few counts of this clone. The CDR3 loop reads CASSLAPGGYNEQFF. CDR3 DNA sequence: TGCGCCAGCAGCTTAGCCCCAGGGGGATACAATGAGCAGTTCTTC. J is TRBJ2-1 and V is TRBV5-1, with TRBD1 matching 7 bases. J was trimmed by 4 bases and V by 2 bases; bases with no gene match: 6. The CDR3 is 15 amino acids. Per germline, CDR1 SGHRS and CDR2 YFSETQ.

The chain links TRBV30 to TRBJ1-2; D ambiguous. The CDR3 has 13 amino acids. Looked up from germline, CDR1 is GTSNPN and CDR2 is SVGIG (reference sequence). The V end was cut by 4 bases, the J end by 3 bases, with 12 bases between. This CDR3 reads CAWMSFLDYGYTF. CDR3 in DNA: TGTGCCTGGATGTCATTCCTCGACTATGGCTACACCTTC.

This clone was seen a few times. This rearrangement joins TRBV2 to TRBJ2-1, with a possible D match to TRBD2 (6 bases). The CDR3 has 13 amino acids. Per germline, CDR1 SNHLY and CDR2 FYNNEI. The V gene lost 5 bases and the J gene lost 8 bases, with 13 bases spanning the gap. CDR3 coding DNA: TGTGCCAGCAGTATCGGACTAATCCATGAGCAGTTCTTC. Amino acid sequence: CASSIGLIHEQFF.

The CDR3 reads CASSAQIHSYEQYV. As DNA, the CDR3 is TGTGCCAGCAGCGCGCAGATACACTCCTACGAGCAGTACGTC. The chain couples TRBV2 to TRBJ2-7; D remains unclear. CDR3 length: 14 amino acids. Germline V CDR1 and CDR2: SNHLY, FYNNEI. With 6 bases removed from V and 0 bases from J, the gap between germline ends came to 12 bases.

This clone was found many times. The rearrangement joins TRBV29-1 to TRBJ2-7; D is perhaps TRBD1 (6 bases). Trimming stripped 6 bases from V and 2 bases from J, with 14 bases between. Per the germline V gene, CDR1 is SQVTM and CDR2 is ANQGSEA. CDR3 length: 13 amino acids. As DNA, the CDR3 is TGCAGCGTACAGGGTTGGCCTACCTACGAGCAGTACTTC. The encoded protein is CSVQGWPTYEQYF.

The V call is TRBV5-4, the J call TRBJ2-1, with D perhaps TRBD2 (6 bases). Germline V gene sequence: CDR1 SGHNT, CDR2 YYREEE (reference sequence). Trimming removed 4 bases at V and 4 bases at J, with 12 bases between. The CDR3 extends over 14 amino acids. CDR3 in amino acids: CASSRRDGYNEQFF. For the CDR3, the DNA is TGTGCCAGCAGCAGGAGGGACGGATACAATGAGCAGTTCTTC.

This chain connects TRBV18 to TRBJ2-6; D remains unclear. Germline-derived CDR1 and CDR2 are KGHSH and LQKENI. V lost 1 base, J lost 1 base, and 8 bases lay in between. The CDR3 totals 16 residues. Here the CDR3 reads CASSPRDWSGANVLTF. CDR3 DNA sequence: TGTGCCAGCTCACCACGAGACTGGTCTGGGGCCAACGTCCTGACTTTC.

The chain employs TRBV11-2 and TRBJ2-7; TRBD2 matches at 12 bases. The J segment lost 3 bases and the V segment lost 3 bases, leaving 3 bases of the junction unmatched. Per germline, CDR1 SGHAT and CDR2 FQNNGV. This CDR3 has 15 residues. CDR3 nucleotides: TGTGCCAGCAGCTTGGAACTAGCGGGAGGCTACGAGCAGTACTTC. It codes for CASSLELAGGYEQYF.

With regard to this clone: Other DNA variants within this sample encode the same CDR3. The V call is TRBV7-3, the J call TRBJ2-5; possibly TRBD1 for D (6 bases). The CDR3 runs 11 residues. CDR1 is SGHTA and CDR2 is FQGTGA in the germline V gene. Trimming cost V 5 bases and J 7 bases, with 8 bases left between them. The CDR3 here is CASSLGGTQYF. Here the CDR3 DNA reads TGTGCCAGCAGCCTAGGGGGGACCCAGTACTTC.

This clone was counted between two and nine times. The genes are TRBV7-3 and TRBJ2-2; no definite D call. CDR3 length: 16 amino acids. The germline V and J ends were trimmed by 2 bases and 4 bases, with 14 bases remaining between them. In germline, CDR1 is SGHTA, CDR2 FQGTGA. The chain's CDR3 is CASSLFSSLGTGELFF. The CDR3, as DNA: TGTGCCAGCAGCTTATTCTCCAGTTTGGGCACCGGGGAGCTGTTTTTT.

This clone appeared a few times. At one end the junction does not follow the germline gene, possibly because of a read error. The gene calls are TRBV7-2 and TRBJ2-1, with D tentatively TRBD2 (7 bases). The CDR3 sequence is 15 residues long. Germline CDR1 SGHTA, CDR2 FQGNSA. The CDR3 DNA sequence: TGTGCCAGCAGGTTAGGGGGGGCCACCTACAATGAGCAGTTCTTC. It yields the protein CASRLGGATYNEQFF.

The J gene is TRBJ2-7, the V gene TRBV7-9; D gene unclear. Trimming took off 5 bases at V and 5 bases at J, with 13 bases between the two ends. The CDR3 runs 13 residues. Germline V gene lookup returns CDR1 SEHNR and CDR2 FQNEAQ (reference sequence). CDR3 coding DNA: TGTGCCAGCAGCCCCTCGAGCGCCCACGAGCAGTACTTC. Amino acids: CASSPSSAHEQYF. Complete variable domain (other parts from reference TRBV7-9 and TRBJ2-7): DTGVSQNPRHKITKRGQNVTFRCDPISEHNRLYWYRQTLGQGPEFLTYFQNEAQLEKSRLLSDRFSAERPKGSFSTLEIQRTEQGDSAMYLCASSPSSAHEQYFGPGTRLTVT.

This chain links TRBV15 with TRBJ2-7, with a possible D match to TRBD2 (5 bases). Germline loops: CDR1 LNHNV, CDR2 YYDKDF (reference sequence). V lost 0 bases and J 2 bases, leaving 8 bases between the germline ends. The CDR3 runs to 14 residues. DNA of the CDR3: TGTGCCACCAGCAGAGATAGGACTGCCTACGAGCAGTACTTC. Translation gives CATSRDRTAYEQYF. The full variable domain, with the rest looked up from reference TRBV15 and TRBJ2-7, is DAMVIQNPRYQVTQFGKPVTLSCSQTLNHNVMYWYQQKSSQAPKLLFHYYDKDFNNEADTPDNFQSRRPNTSFCFLDIRSPGLGDTAMYLCATSRDRTAYEQYFGPGTRLTVT.

V gene TRBV9 combines with J gene TRBJ1-3, with D unresolved. The CDR3 contains 15 residues. CDR1 and CDR2 from the germline V gene are SGDLS and YYNGEE. Trimming shortened V by 4 bases and J by 3 bases, and 14 bases separated the two germline ends. The DNA of the CDR3 is TGTGCCAGCAGCTCCCGACCTCGTGGTGGAAACACCATATATTTT. Translation gives CASSSRPRGGNTIYF.

This clone occurred a few times. The V gene is TRBV29-1, the J gene TRBJ2-7; 8 bases agree with TRBD2. This CDR3 is built from 18 residues. The ends lost 5 bases at V and 4 bases at J; junction bases unmatched: 22. Germline V gene lookup returns CDR1 SQVTM and CDR2 ANQGSEA. The CDR3 region is CSVPPCGGRPYFWYEQYF. CDR3 DNA: TGCAGCGTTCCTCCCTGCGGCGGGAGGCCGTATTTTTGGTACGAGCAGTACTTC.

The V and J genes are TRBV5-6 and TRBJ1-1; a weak D match, TRBD1 (5 bases). Trimming removed 5 bases at V and 1 base at J, with 6 bases between. From germline, CDR1 is SGHDT and CDR2 YYEEEE. This CDR3 is 12 amino acids long. CDR3 sequence: CASSDRNTEAFF. The CDR3 region has the DNA TGTGCCAGCAGTGACAGGAACACTGAAGCTTTCTTT.

This chain uses TRBV7-9 with TRBJ1-1; TRBD1 aligns across 10 bases. Unmatched junction bases numbered 5, after V lost 5 bases and J lost 2 bases. The CDR3 is made up of 15 amino acids. Germline CDR1 SEHNR, CDR2 FQNEAQ (reference sequence). CDR3 DNA sequence: TGTGCCAGCAGCCAGAGGGACAGGGGTAACACTGAAGCTTTCTTT. Amino acid sequence: CASSQRDRGNTEAFF. Variable domain in full (rest from reference TRBV7-9 and TRBJ1-1): DTGVSQNPRHKITKRGQNVTFRCDPISEHNRLYWYRQTLGQGPEFLTYFQNEAQLEKSRLLSDRFSAERPKGSFSTLEIQRTEQGDSAMYLCASSQRDRGNTEAFFGQGTRLTVV.

The chain's CDR3 is CASRLDRGWELFF. CDR3 in DNA: TGTGCCAGCAGATTGGACAGGGGGTGGGAGCTGTTTTTT. The V gene is TRBV28, the J gene TRBJ2-2; 10 bases map to TRBD1. There are 13 residues in the CDR3. CDR1 and CDR2 from the germline V gene are MDHEN and SYDVKM. V was clipped by 6 bases and J by 9 bases; unmatched bases: 4.

The rearrangement joins TRBV7-9 to TRBJ1-5; D is unclear. This CDR3 has 13 amino acids. V was pared by 4 bases and J by 4 bases, with 8 bases between. The V gene's germline CDR1 is SEHNR and CDR2 FQNEAQ (reference sequence). This chain's CDR3 is CASSWTENQPQHF. Here the CDR3 DNA reads TGTGCCAGCAGCTGGACGGAGAATCAGCCCCAGCATTTT.

This clone was observed many times. J is TRBJ2-1 and V is TRBV30; D call uncertain. CDR3 length: 15 amino acids. Trimming removed 0 bases from V and 3 bases from J, with 12 bases in between. Germline V lookup: CDR1 GTSNPN, CDR2 SVGIG (reference sequence). In DNA, the CDR3 is TGTGCCTGGAGTGTAGGCGAGCTTATCTACAATGAGCAGTTCTTC. Protein product: CAWSVGELIYNEQFF. Full variable domain (remainder filled in from reference TRBV30 and TRBJ2-1): SQTIHQWPATLVQPVGSPLSLECTVEGTSNPNLYWYRQAAGRGLQLLFYSVGIGQISSEVPQNLSASRPQDRQFILSSKKLLLSDSGFYLCAWSVGELIYNEQFFGPGTRLTVL.